These 19 T cell receptor beta chains came from one sample sequenced in a study of OX40 agonist ivuxolimab in advanced cancers. Here immunoSEQ multiplex PCR was the method, and the copy in TCRdb shows in-frame clones only, minus some. The table includes about 19,000 clones, around 84% detected once. The sequencing used CD4+ or CD8+ T cells sorted from blood, collected in a trial of the OX40 agonist ivuxolimab. These receptor sequences come from an adult with an advanced solid tumor such as melanoma, head and neck, liver or kidney cancer.

The chain joins TRBV29-1 to TRBJ2-5; TRBD2 agrees at 13 bases. From germline, CDR1 is SQVTM and CDR2 ANQGSEA. The length of the CDR3 is 14 residues. V trimming: 6 bases; J trimming: 2 bases; junction bases outside the gene matches: 3. The CDR3 DNA sequence: TGCAGCGTCGTACTAGCGGGGGGGCAAGAGACCCAGTACTTC. This codes for CSVVLAGGQETQYF.

The chain combines TRBV2 with TRBJ1-2; D is undetermined. Germline lookup yields CDR1 SNHLY and CDR2 FYNNEI. The V end was cut by 5 bases, the J end by 4 bases, with 14 bases between. The CDR3 is 14 amino acids. Here the CDR3 DNA reads TGTGCCAGCAGTTACATTGTGGGTACCTATGGCTACACCTTC. Translation: CASSYIVGTYGYTF.

The chain combines TRBV9 with TRBJ1-3; no clear D gene. Germline lookup yields CDR1 SGDLS and CDR2 YYNGEE. This CDR3 has 15 amino acids. Between the trimmed V and J ends, which lost 4 bases and 2 bases, there was a span of 13 bases. The CDR3 DNA sequence: TGTGCCAGCAGCCCACATCAAGGGCCTGGAAACACCATATATTTT. This gives the protein CASSPHQGPGNTIYF.

This clone appeared a single time. The V and J genes are TRBV11-3 and TRBJ2-1; D unresolved. CDR1 and CDR2 from the germline V gene are SGHNT and YENEEA. V gave up 1 base and J gave up 2 bases, with 9 bases separating them. The CDR3 spans 15 residues. CDR3 nucleotide sequence: TGTGCCAGCAGCTTAGGGCTCGCCGCCTACAATGAGCAGTTCTTC. Residues: CASSLGLAAYNEQFF.

The rearrangement links TRBV4-1 to TRBJ1-2; D may be TRBD1 (5 bases). Germline-derived CDR1 and CDR2 are MGHRA and YSYEKL. The CDR3 is 14 amino acids. Trimming shortened V by 1 base and J by 6 bases, and 12 bases separated the two germline ends. The CDR3 loop is CASSQVESGHGYTF. CDR3 bases: TGCGCCAGCAGCCAAGTGGAGTCGGGGCATGGCTACACCTTC.

The chain couples TRBV7-9 to TRBJ2-3; TRBD2 aligns across 14 bases. Germline V CDR1 and CDR2: SEHNR, FQNEAQ (reference sequence). V lost 5 bases to trimming and J lost 6 bases; unmatched junction nucleotides: 4. This CDR3 has 15 residues. The CDR3: CASSRTSGGSDTQYF. The CDR3 coding sequence is TGTGCCAGCAGCCGGACTAGCGGGGGGAGCGATACGCAGTATTTT.

Of note for this clone: The same CDR3 can be traced to other DNA sequences in this sample. The rearrangement uses TRBV6-5 and TRBJ1-5; D is unclear. Germline V gene data show CDR1 as MNHEY and CDR2 as SVGAGI. The CDR3 is 13 amino acids. V lost 0 bases and J lost 7, with 7 bases in between. CDR3 in amino acids: CASSYSPDQPQHF. Here the CDR3 DNA reads TGTGCCAGCAGTTACTCCCCAGACCAGCCCCAGCATTTT.

This rearrangement joins TRBV14 to TRBJ1-1; no clear D gene. The CDR3 sequence is 14 residues long. Germline V gives CDR1 SGHDN, CDR2 FVKESK. Trimming left V 4 bases short and J 4 bases short, with 13 bases between. CDR3 coding DNA: TGTGCCAGCAGCCCCCGCCTCACGGGCACTGAAGCTTTCTTT. Translating it yields CASSPRLTGTEAFF.

V and J are TRBV30 and TRBJ1-5; unclear D gene. The CDR3 consists of 13 residues. V lost 0 bases and J 4 bases, leaving 7 bases between the germline ends. CDR1 is GTSNPN, CDR2 SVGIG, per germline (reference sequence). Here the CDR3 reads CAWSVALNQPQHF. CDR3 nucleotides: TGTGCCTGGAGTGTCGCGCTTAATCAGCCCCAGCATTTT.

The chain recombines TRBV9 with TRBJ2-3; 7 bases align to TRBD2. With V trimmed by 0 bases and J by 10 bases, 11 bases remained unmatched. CDR1 SGDLS and CDR2 YYNGEE come from the germline V gene. The CDR3 is 15 residues long. The CDR3 DNA reads as TGTGCCAGCAGCGTAGGACCGGTGGCGGGAGCAGCGCAGTATTTT. This gives the protein CASSVGPVAGAAQYF.

This sequence joins TRBV2 and TRBJ2-2; TRBD2 matches 11 bases. With V trimmed by 4 bases and J by 1 base, 2 bases remained unmatched. Germline V lookup: CDR1 SNHLY, CDR2 FYNNEI. The CDR3 loop spans 16 amino acids. The CDR3 DNA sequence: TGTGCCAGCAGTGCCGGGACTAGCGGGAACACCGGGGAGCTGTTTTTT. Protein product: CASSAGTSGNTGELFF.

The V gene is TRBV19, the J gene TRBJ2-5, with TRBD2 matching over 13 bases. Per germline, CDR1 LNHDA and CDR2 SQIVND (reference sequence). The length of the CDR3 is 15 residues. V shed 5 bases and J 5 bases; nucleotides not matched to a gene: 5. For the CDR3, the DNA is TGTGCCAGTAGTCCCACTAGCGGGAGGGCGGAGACCCAGTACTTC. Its protein is CASSPTSGRAETQYF.

The chain links TRBV7-9 to TRBJ1-2, with unresolved D. CDR1 and CDR2 (germline): SEHNR, FQNEAQ (reference sequence). The CDR3 totals 13 residues. The V gene lost 0 bases and the J gene lost 6 bases, with 8 bases spanning the gap. The CDR3 region has the DNA TGTGCCAGCAGCTTAGCACAGTCTAATGGCTACACCTTC. Its translation is CASSLAQSNGYTF.

This chain uses TRBV7-6 with TRBJ2-2; 8 nucleotides line up with TRBD1. Germline V CDR1 and CDR2: SGHVS, FNYEAQ. With V trimmed by 5 bases and J by 4 bases, 9 bases remained unmatched. This CDR3 spans 16 amino acids. DNA of the CDR3: TGTGCCAGCAGCACGTTCAGGGGGCGCGGCACCGGGGAGCTGTTTTTT. It specifies CASSTFRGRGTGELFF.

The chain combines TRBV29-1 with TRBJ2-2; 8 nucleotides align to TRBD2. With V trimmed by 4 bases and J by 3 bases, 1 base remained unmatched. The CDR3 contains 13 residues. The germline V gene has CDR1 SQVTM and CDR2 ANQGSEA. The CDR3 DNA reads as TGCAGCGTTGTCGGGGGGGACACCGGGGAGCTGTTTTTT. It translates to CSVVGGDTGELFF.

V usage is TRBV14 and J usage is TRBJ1-2, with D perhaps TRBD1 (5 bases). Germline V gene data show CDR1 as SGHDN and CDR2 as FVKESK. V was cut by 0 bases and J by 8 bases, with 10 bases left in between. The CDR3 contains 13 residues. The CDR3 sequence: CASSQDLRGGYTF. The CDR3 DNA reads TGTGCCAGCAGCCAAGATCTAAGGGGAGGCTACACCTTC.

This clone was seen just once. The chain links TRBV9 to TRBJ2-1; D is possibly TRBD1 or TRBD2 (5 bases each). CDR1 is SGDLS, CDR2 YYNGEE, per germline. CDR3 length: 14 residues. Trimming pared 3 bases from V and 2 bases from J, leaving 9 bases between. The CDR3 coding sequence is TGTGCCAGCAGCGGGGGGAGTCCCTACAATGAGCAGTTCTTC. Protein: CASSGGSPYNEQFF.

DNA for the CDR3: TGTGCCAGCAGCGGCCCCACAGATACGCAGTATTTT. This gives the protein CASSGPTDTQYF. This chain links TRBV7-2 with TRBJ2-3; D call uncertain. Germline CDR1 reads SGHTA; CDR2 reads FQGNSA. V lost 5 bases to trimming and J lost 2 bases, with 5 bases between them. The CDR3 contains 12 residues.

J is TRBJ1-4 and V is TRBV7-8; D is ambiguous. The germline V gene has CDR1 SGHVS and CDR2 FQNEAQ. The CDR3 is made up of 15 amino acids. Deletions cut 1 base from V and 2 bases from J, with 8 bases between. CDR3 sequence reads: CASSLGRRTNEKLFF. The DNA of the CDR3 is TGTGCCAGCAGCTTAGGCCGGCGCACTAATGAAAAACTGTTTTTT.